This TCR beta chain was recorded in a study of regulatory T cells in long-lasting Graves disease. Time point indicated: newly diagnosed GD, antithyroid drugs for less than 3 months. The TCR library was made from RNA extracted from PBMCs. EDTA tubes held approximately 8.8 milliliters of peripheral blood from each patient. Study outcomes and limitations: Persistent patients shared about 3,000 public clonotypes among themselves. Newly diagnosed patients shared fewer, at approximately 970.

The TCR beta library used iRepertoire HTBI primers with Arm-PCR amplification of CDR3. One entry per CDR3 protein, called by TCRdb with MiXCR from the multiplex PCR reads. There are about 220,000 distinct CDR3 sequences in the sample; about 19% occur only once, and approximately 10% lies in the top ten. This clonotype has a single count. As yet, its antigen is unknown. This sample also appeared in a second study, on T cells in Graves' hyperthyroidism and ophthalmopathy. That source adds: The TCR CDR3 was amplified in a first-round RT-PCR using the HTBI primer set.

The source of this sequence is a woman aged 25 to 39 with Graves disease. The sample was peripheral blood mononuclear cells (PBMCs), taken at new diagnosis, from a patient treated with antithyroid drugs.

CDR3 sequence reads: CASSLWSGTGGRTDTQYF. CDR3 DNA: TGTGCCAGCAGTTTATGGTCCGGGACAGGGGGAAGGACAGATACGCAGTATTTT. V usage is TRBV28 and J usage is TRBJ2-3, with 11 bases that match TRBD1. Germline CDR1 reads MDHEN; CDR2 reads SYDVKM. This CDR3 has 18 amino acids. J was trimmed by 3 bases and V by 0 bases; bases with no gene match: 8.